One sample yielded the 8 T cell receptor beta chains listed below, sequenced in a study of CD8 T cells in Susac syndrome. Roughly 0.45 to 1 ug RNA was reverse transcribed with random hexamers. MiXCR, run by TCRdb on the immunoSEQ multiplex PCR reads, gives a single entry per CDR3 protein. The data hold some 77,000 distinct CDR3 sequences, with approximately 94% observed a single time. The sequenced sample was CD4+ T cells from PBMCs. The source is a human donor with Susac syndrome.

This clonotype was detected a few times. V usage is TRBV15 and J usage is TRBJ2-1, with D hard to call. The CDR3 covers 15 residues. V was shortened by 3 bases and J by 7 bases, with 16 bases between the two germline ends. The germline V gene has CDR1 LNHNV and CDR2 YYDKDF (reference sequence). CDR3 DNA sequence: TGTGCCACCAGCAGTTCGAGGAACCTGGTGAATGAGCAGTTCTTC. This encodes CATSSSRNLVNEQFF.

The chain links TRBV21-1 to TRBJ2-5; TRBD1 was called by the table and not checked on the DNA. TRBV21-1 is recorded as a pseudogene. This CDR3 spans 14 amino acids. The CDR3 region has the DNA TGTGCCAGCAGCAAAGTAAAAGGGGAAGAGACCCAGTACTTC. Its protein is CASSKVKGEETQYF.

The chain employs TRBV29-1 and TRBJ1-3; D possibly corresponds to TRBD1 (6 bases). Between the trimmed V and J ends, which lost 4 bases and 0 bases, there was a span of 10 bases. CDR3 length: 14 residues. Germline CDR1 and CDR2: SQVTM and ANQGSEA. The CDR3 sequence: CSVGGDNSGNTIYF. CDR3 bases: TGCAGCGTTGGGGGGGACAACTCTGGAAACACCATATATTTT.

The CDR3, as DNA: TGCGCCAGCAGCTTGGGACAGGGGGCAAGGGAGTTCTTC. It encodes CASSLGQGAREFF. This chain joins TRBV5-1 and TRBJ2-1; 10 nucleotides line up with TRBD1. The CDR3 extends over 13 amino acids. Looked up from germline, CDR1 is SGHRS and CDR2 is YFSETQ. V was clipped by 0 bases and J by 14 bases; unmatched bases: 5.

This CDR3 is CASSHPPTWLGGELFF. DNA for the CDR3: TGCGCCAGCAGCCACCCCCCGACATGGCTTGGGGGGGAGCTGTTTTTT. J is TRBJ2-2 and V is TRBV4-3; no definite D call. V was cut by 3 bases and J by 8 bases, with 19 bases left in between. Per germline, CDR1 LGHNA and CDR2 YSLEER. This CDR3 contains 16 residues.

The chain combines TRBV6-1 with TRBJ1-2, with D possibly matching TRBD1 (5 bases). Per the germline V gene, CDR1 is MNHNS and CDR2 is SASEGT. V lost 3 bases and J lost 7, with 12 bases in between. This CDR3 is 13 amino acids long. The CDR3, as DNA: TGTGCCAGCAGTGATCCAGGGTCTCGTGGCTACACCTTC. Amino acids: CASSDPGSRGYTF.

The chain is built from TRBV6-5 and TRBJ2-3, with TRBD1 as a possible D gene (6 bases). This CDR3 has 15 residues. Germline loops: CDR1 MNHEY, CDR2 SVGAGI. The V and J ends lost 2 bases and 4 bases respectively, with 13 bases between them. The CDR3 loop reads CASSYPGASSDTQYF. DNA of the CDR3: TGTGCCAGCAGTTACCCAGGGGCCTCGTCAGATACGCAGTATTTT.

The CDR3 nucleotides read TGTGCCAGCAGCGGTCCGGGACAGGCCATATCCTACGAGCAGTACTTC. This sequence encodes CASSGPGQAISYEQYF. The chain has TRBV13 and TRBJ2-7, with 8 bases that match TRBD1. The CDR3 is 16 residues long. The germline V gene encodes CDR1 PRHDT and CDR2 FYEKMQ (reference sequence). Trimming cost V 5 bases and J 1 base; bases outside gene matches: 10. Together with reference TRBV13 and TRBJ2-7, the CDR3 gives the full variable domain: AAGVIQSPRHLIKEKRETATLKCYPIPRHDTVYWYQQGPGQDPQFLISFYEKMQSDKGSIPDRFSAQQFSDYHSELNMSSLELGDSALYFCASSGPGQAISYEQYFGPGTRLTVT.